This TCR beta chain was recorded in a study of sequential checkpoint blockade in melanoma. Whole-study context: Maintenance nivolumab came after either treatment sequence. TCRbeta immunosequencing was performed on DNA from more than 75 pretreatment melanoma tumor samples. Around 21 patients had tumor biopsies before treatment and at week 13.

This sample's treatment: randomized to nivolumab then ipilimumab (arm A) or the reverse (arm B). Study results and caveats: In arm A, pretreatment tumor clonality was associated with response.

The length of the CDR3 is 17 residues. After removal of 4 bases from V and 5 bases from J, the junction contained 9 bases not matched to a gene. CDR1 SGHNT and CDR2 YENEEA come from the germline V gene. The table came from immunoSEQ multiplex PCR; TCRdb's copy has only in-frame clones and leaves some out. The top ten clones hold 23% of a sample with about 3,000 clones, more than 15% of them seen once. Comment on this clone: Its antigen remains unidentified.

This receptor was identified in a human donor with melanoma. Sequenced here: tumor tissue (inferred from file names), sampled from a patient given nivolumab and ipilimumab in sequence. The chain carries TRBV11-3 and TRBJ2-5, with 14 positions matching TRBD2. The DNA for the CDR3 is TGTGCCAGCAGCTCGCGCCTCTGGACTAGCGGGAGGGAGACCCAGTACTTC. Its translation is CASSSRLWTSGRETQYF. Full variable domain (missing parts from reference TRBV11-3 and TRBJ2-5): EAGVVQSPRYKIIEKKQPVAFWCNPISGHNTLYWYLQNLGQGPELLIRYENEEAVDDSQLPKDRFSAERLKGVDSTLKIQPAELGDSAVYLCASSSRLWTSGRETQYFGPGTRLLVL.